The present entry profiles one TCR beta chain with its context. Its antigen is unidentified. The entry originates in a study of vaccination effects on CD4 cells after COVID-19. At the level of the study: Vaccination of participants consisted of two doses of either the BNT162b2 or mRNA-1273 vaccine.

Pools of viral peptides were used by the ViraFEST assay to expand antigen-specific CD4+ T cells ahead of sequencing. With nine to eleven days of culture completed, CD4+ T cells were isolated. Absence of prior SARS-CoV-2 infection characterized the vaccine recipients, who showed negative nucleocapsid antibodies. Peptides at around 10 ug/ml and IL-2 at 9 to 10 IU/ml were added to roughly 2 million PBMC per well. The germline V gene encodes CDR1 LNHDA and CDR2 SQIVND (reference sequence). V was clipped by 5 bases and J by 2 bases, with 13 bases between them. CDR3 length: 15 amino acids. Regarding the study as a whole: By a late point after vaccination, infection- and vaccine-induced clones had shrunk markedly through clonal contraction. The vaccine-induced clones of healthy vaccinees included only 1 of 255 that cross-reacted with common cold coronaviruses.

Method: immunoSEQ multiplex PCR; TCRdb's copy keeps in-frame clones and lacks some. The sample shows 26,000 or so clones, around 75% of them seen only once. The sequencing here drew on CD4+ T cells from PBMCs cultured with HCoV-NL63 spike peptides, taken before COVID-19 vaccination. The chain recombines TRBV19 with TRBJ1-5; TRBD1 might be the D (5 bases). The TCR originated in a human donor who received a COVID-19 vaccine. The CDR3 reads CASSATTGGNQPQHF. DNA of the CDR3: TGTGCCAGTAGTGCCACTACGGGGGGCAATCAGCCCCAGCATTTT.